This T cell receptor (beta chain) emerged from a study of beta chain features in type 1 diabetes. Study outcomes and limitations: Among patients with Type 1 diabetes, TCRB CDR3s were moderately but significantly shorter in every one of the four CD4+ subsets.

cDNA synthesis used the whole RNA isolate, giving expressed TCRB sequences. Clones were read by immunoSEQ multiplex PCR, and TCRdb kept only the in-frame ones, dropping some. The sample includes 400,000 or so clones, about 12% of them seen just once. This clone was found a few times. Its antigen is unknown. Germline V gene data show CDR1 as SQVTM and CDR2 as ANQGSEA. V gave up 6 bases and J gave up 3 bases; unmatched junction bases: 6. This CDR3 is built from 14 residues. This rearrangement joins TRBV29-1 to TRBJ2-1; TRBD1 aligns across 9 bases. Source material: naive CD4+ T cells from blood. This TCR came from a young woman with type 1 diabetes. The CDR3 reads CSVDPGQGYNEQFF. The CDR3 bases are TGCAGCGTGGACCCGGGACAGGGCTACAATGAGCAGTTCTTC.